What follows is one TCR beta chain and its context. The sample is drawn from a study of TIL therapy for anti-PD-1-resistant metastatic lung cancer. The sample's time point: pre-treatment sample, taken before nivolumab and TIL therapy. The tumor samples were excised metastases, mostly pleural nodules or supraclavicular lymph nodes. The germline V gene has CDR1 SGHTA and CDR2 FQGNSA. V lost 5 bases to trimming and J lost 5 bases, with 13 bases between them. CDR3 size: 14 residues. This was the immunoSEQ v3 assay. Sequenced by immunoSEQ multiplex PCR; TCRdb stores in-frame clones only, minus some. The sample carries 95,000 or so clones, about two thirds recorded once.

The chain employs TRBV7-2 and TRBJ1-3; no clear D gene. This TCR was recovered from a person aged 25-85 years with non-small cell lung cancer. The source material was tumor tissue, sampled at baseline. CDR3: CASSLDGGRNTIYF. CDR3 sequence (DNA): TGTGCCAGCAGCCTCGACGGTGGGAGAAACACCATATATTTT.